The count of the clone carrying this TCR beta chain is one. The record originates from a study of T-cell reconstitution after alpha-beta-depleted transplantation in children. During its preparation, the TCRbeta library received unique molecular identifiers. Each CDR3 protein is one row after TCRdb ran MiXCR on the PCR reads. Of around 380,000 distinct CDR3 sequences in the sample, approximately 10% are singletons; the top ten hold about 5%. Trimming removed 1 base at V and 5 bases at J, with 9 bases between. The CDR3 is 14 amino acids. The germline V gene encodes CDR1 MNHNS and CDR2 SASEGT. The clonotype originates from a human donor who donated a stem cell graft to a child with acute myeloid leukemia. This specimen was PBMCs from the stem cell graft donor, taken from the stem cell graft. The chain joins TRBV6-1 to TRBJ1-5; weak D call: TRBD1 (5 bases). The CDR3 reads CASSEGTPYQPQHF. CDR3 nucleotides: TGTGCCAGCAGTGAAGGGACACCTTATCAGCCCCAGCATTTT.